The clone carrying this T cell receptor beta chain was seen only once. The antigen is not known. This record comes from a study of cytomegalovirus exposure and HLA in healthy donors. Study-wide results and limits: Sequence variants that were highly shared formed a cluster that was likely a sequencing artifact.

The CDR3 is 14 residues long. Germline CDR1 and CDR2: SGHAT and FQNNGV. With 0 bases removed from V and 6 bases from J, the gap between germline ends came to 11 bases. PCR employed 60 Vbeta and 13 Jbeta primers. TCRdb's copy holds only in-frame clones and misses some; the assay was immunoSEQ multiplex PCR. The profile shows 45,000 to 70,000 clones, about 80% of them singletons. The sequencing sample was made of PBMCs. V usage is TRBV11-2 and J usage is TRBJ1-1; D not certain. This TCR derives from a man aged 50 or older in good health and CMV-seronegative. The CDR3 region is CASSLEGGISEAFF. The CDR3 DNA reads TGTGCCAGCAGCTTAGAGGGCGGGATTTCTGAAGCTTTCTTT.